This is a list of T cell receptor beta chains from one sample in a study of cytomegalovirus exposure and HLA in healthy donors. Using immunoSEQ multiplex PCR, the repertoire was profiled, and TCRdb retains in-frame clones only, with some absent. The table includes more than 200,000 clones, 65% to 90% detected once. The sample consisted of PBMCs. These receptors were taken from a girl under 18 in good health and CMV-seronegative. Both conserved end residues are part of each CDR3. The D gene is left open where the match is weak.

D | J | V | CDR3
- | TRBJ1-1 | TRBV6-5 | CASIPRGNTEAFF
TRBD1 | TRBJ1-1 | TRBV18 | CASSPGQGLNTEAFF
TRBD1 | TRBJ1-4 | TRBV2 | CASNSQGVDEKLFF
- | - | TRBV28 | CASSSNENRAPEQYF
TRBD1 | TRBJ1-1 | TRBV4-1 | CASSQARETGATEAFF
TRBD1 | TRBJ1-3 | TRBV6-5 | CASSSTGTGYTIYF
- | TRBJ1-3 | TRBV19 | CASSLGTWSGNTIYF
TRBD2 | TRBJ2-1 | TRBV14 | CASSPGSSGSSHEQFF
- | TRBJ2-7 | TRBV15 | CATSRDTGPNEQYF
- | TRBJ1-6 | TRBV9 | CASSVSPGGAYSPLHF
TRBD1 | TRBJ1-1 | TRBV2 | CASSGQGTAMNTEAFF
- | TRBJ1-1 | TRBV18 | CASSRYTGNTEAFF
- | TRBJ2-7 | TRBV6-1 | CASSEGWAFSYEQYF
- | TRBJ2-7 | TRBV19 | CATAPRTGREQYF
- | TRBJ1-5 | TRBV28 | CASGDVGRDQPQHF
- | TRBJ1-6 | TRBV30 | CAWTGFSYNSPLHF
- | TRBJ1-5 | TRBV12-5 | CASGGRQPQHF
- | TRBJ2-1 | TRBV29-1 | CSVEKEAGKQFF
TRBD1 | TRBJ1-1 | TRBV5-1 | CASSFTGTGGNVAFF
TRBD1 | TRBJ1-1 | TRBV7-9 | CASSDRGQPNTEAFF
- | TRBJ2-2 | TRBV4-3 | CASSQDPYARDGELFF
- | TRBJ2-4 | TRBV27 | CASSWSSGSKNIQYF
TRBD2 | TRBJ2-3 | TRBV11-2 | CASSLIPKELAGDTQYF
- | TRBJ1-1 | TRBV7-6 | CASSSKLRSLSTEAFF
- | TRBJ1-1 | TRBV28 | CASSSWEGRITEAFF
- | TRBJ1-5 | TRBV7-2 | CASSWTVQGNQPQHF
- | TRBJ1-5 | TRBV5-1 | CASSPDVGAPSNQPQHF
- | TRBJ1-5 | TRBV6-5 | CATSDSSNQPQHF
- | TRBJ1-1 | TRBV6-1 | CASTEQGSEAFF
TRBD1 | TRBJ1-5 | TRBV6-1 | CASSEWGQADQPQHF
- | TRBJ1-2 | TRBV13 | CASSARSGMFYGYTF
- | TRBJ1-1 | TRBV2 | CASLRFSGTEAFF
TRBD2 | TRBJ2-1 | TRBV19 | CASSMGAGGPQNEQFF
- | TRBJ2-3 | TRBV5-4 | CASSLLRDSTDTQYF
TRBD2 | TRBJ2-1 | TRBV5-1 | CASSPSERGGQGEQFF
TRBD1 | TRBJ2-2 | TRBV15 | CATSRPIRTGWSGELFF
- | TRBJ2-1 | TRBV7-2 | CASSLWTTLKGNEQFF
- | TRBJ2-1 | TRBV2 | CASSEALAHNEQFF
TRBD2 | TRBJ2-1 | TRBV7-9 | CASSPPGGRVDNEQFF
- | TRBJ1-1 | TRBV11-2 | CASSTRGTTEAFF
- | TRBJ1-4 | TRBV19 | CASSIDLGRGEEKLFF
- | TRBJ2-3 | TRBV5-4 | CASSPRTVSSTDTQYF
- | TRBJ1-1 | TRBV19 | CASIGEGVGLTEAFF
- | TRBJ1-1 | TRBV4-1 | CASSLGQRDTEAFF
- | TRBJ1-5 | TRBV2 | CASGDIYQPQHF
TRBD2 | TRBJ2-6 | TRBV29-1 | CSVAGGAALGANVLTF
TRBD1 | TRBJ2-1 | TRBV5-1 | CASSLRQGAMGYNEQFF
- | TRBJ2-7 | TRBV5-8 | CASSLYGIYEQYF
- | TRBJ2-1 | TRBV10-3 | CAISGGTYNEQFF
- | TRBJ1-1 | TRBV7-2 | CASSDGRNTEAFF
- | TRBJ1-1 | TRBV6-6 | CAHAPQNMNTEAFF
TRBD1 | TRBJ1-2 | TRBV6-1 | CASSVTQGTGLGYTF